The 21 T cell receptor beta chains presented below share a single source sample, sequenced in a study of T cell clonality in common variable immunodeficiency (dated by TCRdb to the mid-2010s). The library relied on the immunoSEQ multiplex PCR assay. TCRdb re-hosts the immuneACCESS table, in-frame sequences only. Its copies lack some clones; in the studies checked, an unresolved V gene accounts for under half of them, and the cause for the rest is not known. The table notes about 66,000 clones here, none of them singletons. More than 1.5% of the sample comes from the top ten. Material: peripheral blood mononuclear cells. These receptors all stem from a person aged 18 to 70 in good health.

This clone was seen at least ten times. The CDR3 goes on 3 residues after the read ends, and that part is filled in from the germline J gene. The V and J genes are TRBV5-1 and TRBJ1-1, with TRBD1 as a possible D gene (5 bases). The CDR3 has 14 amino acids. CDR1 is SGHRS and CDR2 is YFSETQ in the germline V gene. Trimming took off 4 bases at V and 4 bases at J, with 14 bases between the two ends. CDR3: CASSLDGGPTEAFF. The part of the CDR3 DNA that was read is TGCGCCAGCAGCCTGGACGGGGGTCCCACTGAA.

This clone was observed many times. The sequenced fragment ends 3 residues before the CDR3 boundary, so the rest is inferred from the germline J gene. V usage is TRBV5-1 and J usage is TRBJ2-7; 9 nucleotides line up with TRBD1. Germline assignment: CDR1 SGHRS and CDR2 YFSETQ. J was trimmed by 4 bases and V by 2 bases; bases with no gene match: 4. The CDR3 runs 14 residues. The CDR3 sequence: CASSLTGGTYEQYF. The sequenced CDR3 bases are TGCGCCAGCAGCTTAACAGGGGGCACGTACGAG.

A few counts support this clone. The CDR3 bases that were read are TGTGCCAGCAGCTTAGAGTCGGGTAACCCC. Protein: CASSLESGNP. In full, the CDR3 is CASSLESGNPLHF. This chain connects TRBV11-2 to TRBJ1-6; no clear D gene. Coverage ceases 3 residues before the CDR3 finishes, and the germline J gene fills in the end. Germline lookup yields CDR1 SGHAT and CDR2 FQNNGV. CDR3 length equals 13 residues.

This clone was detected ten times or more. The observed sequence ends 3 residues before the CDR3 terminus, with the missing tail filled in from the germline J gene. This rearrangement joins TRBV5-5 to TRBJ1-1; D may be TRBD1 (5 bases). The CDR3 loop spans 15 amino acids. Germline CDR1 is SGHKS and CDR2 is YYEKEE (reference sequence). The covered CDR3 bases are TGTGCCAGCAGTTTTCAGCGGGACCCTAAGAGGGAA. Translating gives CASSFQRDPKRE. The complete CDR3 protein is CASSFQRDPKREAFF.

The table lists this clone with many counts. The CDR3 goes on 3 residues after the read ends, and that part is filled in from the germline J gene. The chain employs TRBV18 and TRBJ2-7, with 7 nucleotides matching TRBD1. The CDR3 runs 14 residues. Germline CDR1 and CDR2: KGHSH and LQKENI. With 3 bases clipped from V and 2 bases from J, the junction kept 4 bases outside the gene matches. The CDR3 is CASSPPGQPYEQYF. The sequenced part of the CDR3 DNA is TGTGCCAGCTCACCTCCGGGACAGCCCTACGAG.

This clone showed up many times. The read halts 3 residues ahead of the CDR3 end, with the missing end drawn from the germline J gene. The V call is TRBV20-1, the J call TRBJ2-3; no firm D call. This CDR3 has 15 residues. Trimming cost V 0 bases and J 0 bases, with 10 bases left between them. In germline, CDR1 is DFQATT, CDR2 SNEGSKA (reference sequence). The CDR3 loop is CSARDRVTSTDTQYF. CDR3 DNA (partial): TGCAGTGCTAGAGATCGGGTGACTAGCACAGATACG.

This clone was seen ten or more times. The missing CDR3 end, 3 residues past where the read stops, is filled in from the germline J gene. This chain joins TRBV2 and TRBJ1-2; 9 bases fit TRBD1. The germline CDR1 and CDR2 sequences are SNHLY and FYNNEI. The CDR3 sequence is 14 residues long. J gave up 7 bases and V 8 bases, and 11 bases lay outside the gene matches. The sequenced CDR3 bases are TGTGCCAGCTCACTCACAGGGGGCGTCGGTGGC. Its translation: CASSLTGGVGG. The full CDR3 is CASSLTGGVGGYTF.

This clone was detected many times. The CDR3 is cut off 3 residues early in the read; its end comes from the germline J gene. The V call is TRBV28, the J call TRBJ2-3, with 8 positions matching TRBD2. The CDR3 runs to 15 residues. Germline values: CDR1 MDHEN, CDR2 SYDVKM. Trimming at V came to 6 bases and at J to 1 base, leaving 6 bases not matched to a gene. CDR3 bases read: TGTGCCAGCAGCAGGACTAGCTTTCGCACAGATACG. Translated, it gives CASSRTSFRTDT. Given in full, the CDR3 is CASSRTSFRTDTQYF.

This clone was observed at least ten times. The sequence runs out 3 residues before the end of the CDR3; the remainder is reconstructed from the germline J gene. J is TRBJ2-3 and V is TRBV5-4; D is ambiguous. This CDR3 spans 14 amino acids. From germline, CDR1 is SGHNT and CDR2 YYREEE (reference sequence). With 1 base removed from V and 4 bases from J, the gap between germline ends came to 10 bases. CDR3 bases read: TGTGCCAGCAGCTTGAAGGCCAGTGCAGATACG. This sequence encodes CASSLKASADT. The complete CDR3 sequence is CASSLKASADTQYF. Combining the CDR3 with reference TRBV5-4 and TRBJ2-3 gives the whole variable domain ETGVTQSPTHLIKTRGQQVTLRCSSQSGHNTVSWYQQALGQGPQFIFQYYREEENGRGNFPPRFSGLQFPNYSSELNVNALELDDSALYLCASSLKASADTQYFGPGTRLTVL.

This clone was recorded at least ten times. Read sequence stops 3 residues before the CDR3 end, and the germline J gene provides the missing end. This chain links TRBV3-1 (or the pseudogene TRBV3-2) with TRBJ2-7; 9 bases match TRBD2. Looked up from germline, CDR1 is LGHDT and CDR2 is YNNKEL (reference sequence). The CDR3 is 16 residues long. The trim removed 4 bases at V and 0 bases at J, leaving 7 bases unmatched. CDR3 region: CASSPIAGASSYEQYF. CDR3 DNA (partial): TGTGCCAGCAGCCCCATAGCGGGAGCGAGCTCCTACGAG.

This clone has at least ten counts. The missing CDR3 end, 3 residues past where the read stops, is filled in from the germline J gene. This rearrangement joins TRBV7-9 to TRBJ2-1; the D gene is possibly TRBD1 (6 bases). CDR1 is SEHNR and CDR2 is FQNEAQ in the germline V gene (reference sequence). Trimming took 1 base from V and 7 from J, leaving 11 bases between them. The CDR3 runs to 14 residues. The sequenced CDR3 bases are TGTGCCAGCAGCTTAGGTGCAGGGGTAAATGAG. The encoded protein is CASSLGAGVNE. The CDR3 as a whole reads CASSLGAGVNEQFF.

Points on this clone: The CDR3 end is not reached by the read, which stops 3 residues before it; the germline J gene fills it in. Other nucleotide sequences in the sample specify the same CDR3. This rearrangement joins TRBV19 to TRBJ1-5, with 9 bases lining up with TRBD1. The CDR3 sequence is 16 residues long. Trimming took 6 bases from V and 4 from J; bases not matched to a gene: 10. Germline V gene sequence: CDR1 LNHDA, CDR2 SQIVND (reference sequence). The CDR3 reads CASSTGGQGVNQPQHF. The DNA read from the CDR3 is TGTGCCAGTAGCACCGGGGGACAGGGAGTAAATCAGCCC.

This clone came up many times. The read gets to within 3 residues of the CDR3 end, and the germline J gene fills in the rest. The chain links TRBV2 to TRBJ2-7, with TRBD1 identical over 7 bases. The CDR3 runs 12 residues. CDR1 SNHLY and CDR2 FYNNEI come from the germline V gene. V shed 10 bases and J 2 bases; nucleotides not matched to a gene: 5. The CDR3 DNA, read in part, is TGTGCCACCCGGGACAGCACCTACGAG. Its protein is CATRDSTYE. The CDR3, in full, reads CATRDSTYEQYF.

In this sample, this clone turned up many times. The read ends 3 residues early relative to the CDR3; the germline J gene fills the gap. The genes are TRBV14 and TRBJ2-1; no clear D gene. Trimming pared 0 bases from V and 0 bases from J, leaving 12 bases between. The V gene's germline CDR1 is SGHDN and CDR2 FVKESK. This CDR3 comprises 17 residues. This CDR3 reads CASSQERRVSSYNEQFF. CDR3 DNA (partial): TGTGCCAGCAGCCAAGAGCGTCGGGTGAGCTCCTACAATGAG.

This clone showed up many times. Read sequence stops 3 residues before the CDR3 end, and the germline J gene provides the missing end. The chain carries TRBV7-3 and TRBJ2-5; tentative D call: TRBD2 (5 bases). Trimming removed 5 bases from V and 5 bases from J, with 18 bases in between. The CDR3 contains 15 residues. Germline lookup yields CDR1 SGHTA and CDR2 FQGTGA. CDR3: CASSRSDSPLETQYF. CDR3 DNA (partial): TGTGCCAGCAGCCGATCGGACTCACCTCTGGAGACC. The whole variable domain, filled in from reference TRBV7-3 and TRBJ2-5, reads GAGVSQTPSNKVTEKGKYVELRCDPISGHTALYWYRQSLGQGPEFLIYFQGTGAADDSGLPNDRFFAVRPEGSVSTLKIQRTERGDSAVYLCASSRSDSPLETQYFGPGTRLLVL.

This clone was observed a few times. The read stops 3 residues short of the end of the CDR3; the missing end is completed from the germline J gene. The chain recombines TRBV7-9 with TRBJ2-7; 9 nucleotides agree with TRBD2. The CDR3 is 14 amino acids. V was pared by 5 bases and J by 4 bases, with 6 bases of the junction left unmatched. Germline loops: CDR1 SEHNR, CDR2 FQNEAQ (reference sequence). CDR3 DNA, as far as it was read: TGTGCCAGCAGCCGTAGCGGGAGTAAGTACGAG. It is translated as CASSRSGSKYE. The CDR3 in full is CASSRSGSKYEQYF.

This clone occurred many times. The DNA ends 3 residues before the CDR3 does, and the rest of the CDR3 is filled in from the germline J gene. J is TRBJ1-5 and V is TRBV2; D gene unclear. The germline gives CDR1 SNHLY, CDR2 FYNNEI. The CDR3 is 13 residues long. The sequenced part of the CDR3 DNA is TGTGCCAGCAGTGAAAGAGGCACAGACCCC. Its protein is CASSERGTDP. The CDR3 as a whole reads CASSERGTDPQHF.

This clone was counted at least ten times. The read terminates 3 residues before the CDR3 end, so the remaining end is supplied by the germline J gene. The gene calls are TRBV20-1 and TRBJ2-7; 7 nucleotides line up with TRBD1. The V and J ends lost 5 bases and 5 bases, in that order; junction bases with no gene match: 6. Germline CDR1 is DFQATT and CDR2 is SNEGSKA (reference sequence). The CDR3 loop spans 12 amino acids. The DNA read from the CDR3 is TGCAGTGCTGGCGACAGGGCCAACGAG. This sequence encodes CSAGDRANE. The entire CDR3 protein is CSAGDRANEQYF.

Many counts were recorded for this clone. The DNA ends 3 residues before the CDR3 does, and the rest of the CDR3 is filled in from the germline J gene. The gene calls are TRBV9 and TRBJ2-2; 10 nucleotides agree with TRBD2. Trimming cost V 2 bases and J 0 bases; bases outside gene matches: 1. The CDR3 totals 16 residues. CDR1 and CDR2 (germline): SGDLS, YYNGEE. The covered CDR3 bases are TGTGCCAGCAGCGTTGGGACTAGCGCGAACACCGGGGAG. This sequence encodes CASSVGTSANTGE. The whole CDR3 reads CASSVGTSANTGELFF.

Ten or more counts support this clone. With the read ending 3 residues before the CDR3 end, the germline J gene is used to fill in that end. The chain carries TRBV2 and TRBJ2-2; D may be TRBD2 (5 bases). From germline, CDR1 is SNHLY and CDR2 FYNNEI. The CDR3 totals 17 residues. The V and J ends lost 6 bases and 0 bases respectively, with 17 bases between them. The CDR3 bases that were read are TGTGCCAGCAGAGCGGCTCACGGGTCCGCGAACACCGGGGAG. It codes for CASRAAHGSANTGE. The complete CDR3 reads CASRAAHGSANTGELFF.

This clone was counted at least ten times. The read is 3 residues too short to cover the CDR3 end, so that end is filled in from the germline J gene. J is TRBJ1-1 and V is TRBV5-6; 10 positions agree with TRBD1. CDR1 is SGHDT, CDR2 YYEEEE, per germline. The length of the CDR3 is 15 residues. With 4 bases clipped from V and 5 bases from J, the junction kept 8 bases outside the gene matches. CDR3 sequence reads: CASSETPGQGTEAFF. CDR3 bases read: TGTGCCAGCAGCGAGACACCGGGACAGGGGACTGAA.